This T cell receptor beta chain was observed in a study of identical twins. Template switching (which added a universal primer site) was used, and cDNA carried unique molecular identifiers. Using its own MiXCR run on the 5' RACE reads, TCRdb lists one record per CDR3 protein. The data contain under 500,000 distinct CDR3 sequences, around an eighth of them singletons. CDR3 size: 15 residues. J lost 9 bases, V lost 6 bases, and 14 bases had no gene match. Germline V CDR1 and CDR2: SNHLY, FYNNEI. These same data were also listed under a study on yellow fever vaccine responses in identical twins.

The sequenced sample consisted of CD4+ T cells sorted from blood. J is TRBJ1-5 and V is TRBV2; 7 positions match TRBD1. This clonotype was sampled from a woman aged 18-29 years in good health. The chain's CDR3 is CASRDYRGPGGPQHF. The CDR3 DNA follows: TGTGCCAGCAGGGACTACAGGGGTCCCGGCGGGCCCCAGCATTTT.